A selection of T cell receptor beta chains follows, all from one sample in a study of blood T cells in healthy people across ages. TCRdb reprocessed the 5' RACE reads with MiXCR, giving one entry per CDR3 protein. The table shows roughly 800,000 distinct CDR3 sequences, with nearly 60% occurring only once. The sequenced sample consisted of blood. The receptors were gathered from a man aged 30 to 39 in good health. Each CDR3 is given with its conserved first and last residue. A D gene is named only where the DNA matches it firmly. A row's size may be missing; if present it is once, few, many or a size class.

J gene | V gene | clone size | D gene | CDR3 protein | CDR3 DNA
TRBJ2-7 | TRBV20-1 | NA | NA | CSARVRDSSYEQYF | TGCAGTGCTAGAGTTAGGGACTCATCCTACGAGCAGTACTTC
TRBJ2-3 | TRBV20-1 | few | TRBD2 | CSARPAGAGDSDTQYF | TGCAGTGCTAGACCGGCCGGGGCGGGGGATTCGGATACGCAGTATTTT
TRBJ1-1 | TRBV6-5 | few | NA | CASRVGSTEAFF | TGTGCCAGCAGGGTAGGATCCACTGAAGCTTTCTTT
TRBJ1-1 | TRBV6-8 | NA | NA | CASMGGREAEAFF | TGTGCCAGCATGGGGGGGCGAGAAGCCGAGGCTTTCTTT
TRBJ1-2 | TRBV20-1 | NA | TRBD1 | CSAKLTGDELGYGYTF | TGCAGTGCCAAACTGACAGGGGATGAGCTTGGCTATGGCTACACCTTC
TRBJ2-5 | TRBV7-2 | NA | NA | CASSFNVGGGETQYF | TGTGCCAGCAGCTTTAATGTGGGGGGTGGAGAGACCCAGTACTTC
TRBJ2-5 | TRBV12-5 | few | NA | CASGARTQETQYF | TGTGCTAGTGGTGCCCGGACCCAAGAGACCCAGTACTTC
TRBJ2-7 | TRBV20-1 | NA | TRBD2 | CSALAGGEYEQYF | TGCAGTGCCTTAGCGGGGGGCGAATACGAGCAGTACTTC
TRBJ2-3 | TRBV3-1 | NA | TRBD2 | CASSHQSASGGKDTQYF | TGTGCCAGCAGCCACCAATCGGCGAGCGGGGGCAAAGATACGCAGTATTTT
TRBJ2-7 | TRBV7-9 | NA | TRBD2 | CASSRGDPYEQYF | TGTGCCAGCAGCCGGGGGGACCCCTACGAGCAGTACTTC
TRBJ1-1 | TRBV29-1 | NA | NA | CSAQVAAGGNTEAFF | TGCAGCGCCCAGGTGGCGGCCGGGGGGAACACTGAAGCTTTCTTT
TRBJ1-2 | TRBV6-2/TRBV6-3 | NA | NA | CASTGLGQMARGYTF | TGTGCCAGCACCGGGCTGGGGCAGATGGCCCGCGGCTACACCTTC
TRBJ2-5 | TRBV28 | NA | TRBD1 | CASSLGGQAGQETQYF | TGTGCCAGCAGTTTGGGGGGACAGGCTGGCCAAGAGACCCAGTACTTC
TRBJ2-4 | TRBV28 | once | NA | CASTPSQGSKNIQYF | TGTGCCAGCACCCCTTCACAGGGTTCCAAAAACATTCAGTACTTC
TRBJ1-2 | TRBV7-2 | NA | NA | CASSYGQNSNYGYTF | TGTGCCAGCAGCTACGGACAGAATTCTAACTATGGCTACACCTTC
TRBJ2-7 | TRBV28 | few | TRBD1 | CASRPIGTGSYEQYF | TGTGCCAGCAGGCCCATCGGGACAGGTTCCTACGAGCAGTACTTC
TRBJ1-5 | TRBV7-9 | NA | NA | CASSIERDQPQHF | TGTGCCAGCAGCATCGAACGGGATCAGCCCCAGCATTTT
TRBJ2-5 | TRBV28 | once | NA | CASKLTSARETQYF | TGTGCCAGCAAGCTAACCTCCGCCCGGGAGACCCAGTACTTC
TRBJ1-1 | TRBV5-5 | NA | NA | CASSLVRTGGTEAFF | TGTGCCAGCAGCTTGGTCAGAACAGGTGGCACTGAAGCTTTCTTT
TRBJ2-1 | TRBV20-1 | NA | TRBD2 | CSAFPTSGGHNEQFF | TGCAGTGCTTTCCCCACTAGCGGGGGGCACAATGAGCAGTTCTTC
TRBJ2-5 | TRBV7-2 | NA | NA | CASSPASKETQYF | TGTGCCAGCAGCCCCGCCTCCAAAGAGACCCAGTACTTC
TRBJ2-1 | TRBV10-3 | NA | TRBD1 | CAIAPGQGANEQFF | TGTGCCATCGCCCCGGGACAGGGGGCAAATGAGCAGTTCTTC
TRBJ2-1 | TRBV15 | few | NA | CATSRTQQGLYNEQFF | TGTGCCACCAGCAGAACCCAACAGGGACTCTACAATGAGCAGTTCTTC
TRBJ2-3 | TRBV28 | NA | NA | CASSLSASGSTDTQYF | TGTGCCAGCAGTCTCTCGGCAAGCGGGAGCACAGATACGCAGTATTTT
TRBJ2-2 | TRBV10-3 | few | TRBD1 | CAISGWGQDTGELFF | TGTGCCATCAGTGGTTGGGGACAGGACACCGGGGAGCTGTTTTTT
TRBJ2-7 | TRBV20-1 | few | NA | CSAPKVTTYEQYF | TGCAGTGCCCCCAAAGTGACCACCTACGAGCAGTACTTC
TRBJ1-1 | TRBV11-2 | few | TRBD1 | CASSLAPDRRVRAFF | TGTGCCAGCAGCTTAGCCCCGGACAGGAGGGTGCGAGCTTTCTTT
TRBJ2-7 | TRBV29-1 | few | TRBD2 | CSVELAGDGYEQYF | TGCAGCGTTGAACTAGCGGGAGATGGATACGAGCAGTACTTC
TRBJ2-7 | TRBV27 | once | NA | CASSLGRGSYNKQYF | TGTGCCAGCAGCCTGGGGAGAGGCTCCTACAATAAGCAGTACTTC
TRBJ2-3 | TRBV7-2 | NA | NA | CASSFRIVTDTQYF | TGTGCCAGCAGCTTCCGAATAGTCACAGATACGCAGTATTTT
TRBJ2-3 | TRBV29-1 | many | NA | CSVEDSTDTQYF | TGCAGCGTTGAAGATTCGACAGATACGCAGTATTTT
TRBJ1-2 | TRBV28 | NA | NA | CASSLIRFYGYTF | TGTGCCAGCAGTTTAATCAGGTTCTATGGCTACACCTTC
TRBJ2-7 | TRBV7-2 | few | NA | CASSSQGGGTNEQYF | TGTGCCAGCAGCTCACAAGGGGGGGGGACTAACGAGCAGTACTTC
TRBJ2-1 | TRBV3-1 | NA | TRBD2 | CASSPAGGPGNEQFF | TGTGCCAGCAGCCCAGCGGGAGGGCCAGGGAATGAGCAGTTCTTC
TRBJ2-4 | TRBV20-1 | once | NA | CSVGKVGKNIQYF | TGCAGTGTTGGGAAAGTCGGCAAAAACATTCAGTACTTC
TRBJ2-3 | TRBV3-1 | NA | NA | CASSPRALLARDTQYF | TGTGCCAGCAGCCCCCGTGCTCTGTTAGCGCGGGATACGCAGTATTTT
TRBJ2-1 | TRBV6-2/TRBV6-3 | NA | TRBD1 | CASSSRYPDRGTYNEQFF | TGTGCCAGCAGTTCCCGTTATCCCGACAGGGGAACCTACAATGAGCAGTTCTTC
TRBJ1-1 | TRBV29-1 | NA | NA | CSVDLSGTGTEAFF | TGCAGCGTTGATTTGTCGGGGACCGGGACTGAAGCTTTCTTT
TRBJ1-2 | TRBV10-3 | many | NA | CAITPTGYGYTF | TGTGCCATCACTCCAACAGGTTATGGCTACACCTTC
TRBJ2-5 | TRBV28 | few | TRBD2 | CASSKSGMETQYF | TGTGCCAGCAGCAAAAGCGGGATGGAGACCCAGTACTTC
TRBJ2-3 | TRBV12-5 | NA | NA | CASGMNLGTPRRTDTQYF | TGTGCTAGTGGTATGAACCTGGGGACTCCCCGCCGCACAGATACGCAGTATTTT
TRBJ2-7 | TRBV28 | NA | NA | CASRRLTEQYF | TGTGCCAGCAGGCGCCTAACCGAGCAGTACTTC
TRBJ2-3 | TRBV6-6 | NA | NA | CASSYLDTPSTDTQYF | TGTGCCAGCAGTTACCTAGACACACCTAGCACAGATACGCAGTATTTT
TRBJ2-7 | TRBV29-1 | NA | TRBD1 | CSGGQADEQYF | TGCAGCGGGGGACAGGCCGACGAGCAGTACTTC
TRBJ2-3 | TRBV18 | NA | NA | CASSPREGGTDTQYF | TGTGCCAGCTCACCACGTGAGGGGGGCACAGATACGCAGTATTTT
TRBJ2-4 | TRBV6-6 | few | TRBD2 | CASSYSGSGDIQYF | TGTGCCAGCAGTTACTCGGGCAGCGGGGACATTCAGTACTTC
TRBJ2-1 | TRBV14 | NA | NA | CASSQDRASLYNEQFF | TGTGCCAGCAGCCAAGATCGTGCCAGCCTCTACAATGAGCAGTTCTTC